This T cell receptor (beta chain) derives from a study of blood T cell repertoires in COVID-19. Turning to the study itself: T cells, B-cell-depleted T cells, or PBMCs supplied cDNA or gDNA.

Original processing notes: Estimation of nucleated cell counts was performed using reference gene primer amplification. Sequencing used immunoSEQ multiplex PCR; TCRdb keeps in-frame clones, though not all of them. The V and J calls and clone size were taken over from that table, and D and trimming were inferred from the DNA. In the table there are around 170,000 clones, around 85% of which are singletons. V shed 5 bases and J shed 5 bases, with 13 bases lying between them. The CDR3 has 14 residues. Germline V CDR1 and CDR2: LNHDA, SQIVND (reference sequence). The chain employs TRBV19 and TRBJ1-5; a possible D gene is TRBD1 (5 bases). The specimen was peripheral blood. The TCR comes from a middle-aged man with active or convalescent COVID-19. Here the CDR3 reads CASSGARTDQPQHF. CDR3 nucleotides: TGTGCCAGTAGTGGGGCCAGGACGGATCAGCCCCAGCATTTT.